The 24 T cell receptor beta chains below were found in one sample sequenced in a study of CXCR3-negative and CXCR3-positive naive CD8 T cells. Their antigens remain unidentified. General study points: CXCR3-positive naive cells carried more hydrophobic TRB CDR3s than CXCR3-negative naive cells did.

Libraries were UMI-labeled 5' RACE TRB cDNA. After re-calling the 5' RACE reads, TCRdb lists one entry per CDR3 protein, DNA absent. This repertoire includes roughly 140,000 distinct CDR3 sequences. Material for sequencing was naive CXCR3+ CD8+ T cells from blood. Subset in this sample: CD45RO-CCR7+CD27+CD95- naive CD8+ T cells expressing CXCR3 (TNR3+). These receptors were taken from a human donor in good health. Some clones in this sample may be carry-over from other donors' samples.

The gene calls are TRBV28 and TRBJ2-2; TCRdb designates TRBD1, a call that cannot be tested without DNA. The CDR3 contains 16 residues. From germline, CDR1 is MDHEN and CDR2 SYDVKM. CDR3 loop: CASTPGRELVAGELFF.

V and J are TRBV27 and TRBJ2-7; lacking DNA, the TRBD2 call made by TCRdb goes unchecked. The CDR3 extends over 13 amino acids. Germline values: CDR1 MNHEY, CDR2 SMNVEV (reference sequence). CDR3 region: CASSYRALYEQYF.

The chain links TRBV5-8 to TRBJ2-1. Germline V lookup: CDR1 SGHTS, CDR2 YDEGEE. This CDR3 comprises 16 residues. The CDR3 is CASSLDRWSSYNEQFF.

The gene calls are TRBV7-8 and TRBJ2-3. The length of the CDR3 is 16 residues. CDR1 is SGHVS and CDR2 is FQNEAQ in the germline V gene. The CDR3 reads CASSLGDSFSTDTQYF.

The genes are TRBV29-1 and TRBJ2-5; the D gene TCRdb calls, TRBD1, cannot be checked with no DNA. Germline V CDR1 and CDR2: SQVTM, ANQGSEA. The CDR3 loop spans 13 amino acids. The CDR3 reads CSLSAGAGETQYF.

This chain joins TRBV7-6 and TRBJ2-2; TCRdb calls TRBD1, which cannot be checked without DNA. Germline-derived CDR1 and CDR2 are SGHVS and FNYEAQ. This CDR3 comprises 16 residues. CDR3 amino acids: CASSLAGTPNTGELFF.

This chain uses TRBV29-1 with TRBJ2-7; without DNA, the TCRdb call of TRBD1 cannot be checked. This CDR3 has 13 residues. Germline CDR1 SQVTM, CDR2 ANQGSEA. CDR3 in amino acids: CSVADRTNYEQYF.

The J gene is TRBJ2-1, the V gene TRBV21-1; TCRdb's assignment of TRBD1 cannot be checked, as there is no DNA. TRBV21-1 is given as a pseudogene. CDR3 length: 15 amino acids. CDR3: CASSTGNYRGREQFF.

This rearrangement joins TRBV7-2 to TRBJ2-5. There are 14 residues in the CDR3. The germline gives CDR1 SGHTA, CDR2 FQGNSA. CDR3 in amino acids: CASSFGTSWETQYF.

This chain joins TRBV29-1 and TRBJ2-1; TCRdb gives TRBD2 as the D gene, but with no DNA this cannot be confirmed. Germline-derived CDR1 and CDR2 are SQVTM and ANQGSEA. The CDR3 has 12 amino acids. CDR3 amino acids: CSVALSAGVILF.

V and J are TRBV20-1 and TRBJ1-4; TCRdb calls TRBD1, which cannot be checked without DNA. There are 16 residues in the CDR3. Germline lookup yields CDR1 DFQATT and CDR2 SNEGSKA (reference sequence). CDR3 protein: CSARDQGQGLRVKLFF.

This sequence joins TRBV5-1 and TRBJ2-2. Germline assignment: CDR1 SGHRS and CDR2 YFSETQ. The CDR3 length is 13 residues. This CDR3 reads CASSNENTGELFF.

The V call is TRBV29-1, the J call TRBJ2-1. This CDR3 is 12 amino acids long. The germline V gene encodes CDR1 SQVTM and CDR2 ANQGSEA. The CDR3 is CSVVQLDNEQFF.

The V call is TRBV7-9, the J call TRBJ1-2. The CDR3 length is 14 residues. Germline V lookup: CDR1 SEHNR, CDR2 FQNEAQ (reference sequence). The CDR3 here is CASGVEAGLYGYTF.

The chain couples TRBV11-2 to TRBJ2-2. The CDR3 spans 11 residues. Germline V gene sequence: CDR1 SGHAT, CDR2 FQNNGV. CDR3 sequence: CASSLPGELFF. The whole variable domain, filled in from reference TRBV11-2 and TRBJ2-2, reads EAGVAQSPRYKIIEKRQSVAFWCNPISGHATLYWYQQILGQGPKLLIQFQNNGVVDDSQLPKDRFSAERLKGVDSTLKIQPAKLEDSAVYLCASSLPGELFFGEGSRLTVL.

The chain recombines TRBV12-3 or TRBV12-4 with TRBJ1-2; TCRdb's D call, TRBD1, is unchecked because there is no DNA. The CDR3 contains 14 residues. CDR3: CASSQGYGVDGYTF.

This chain links TRBV10-3 with TRBJ2-1; TCRdb designates TRBD2, a call that cannot be tested without DNA. This CDR3 is built from 15 residues. Germline assignment: CDR1 ENHRY and CDR2 SYGVKD. CDR3 region: CAISESLAGGNEQFF.

The V and J genes are TRBV4-1 and TRBJ1-1; TCRdb lists TRBD1, though no DNA is available to test this call. The germline V gene encodes CDR1 MGHRA and CDR2 YSYEKL. The CDR3 is 17 residues long. CDR3 region: CASSQAMGADMNTEAFF.

The rearrangement joins TRBV5-1 to TRBJ2-7; TCRdb names TRBD1, which stays unverified in the absence of DNA. Germline V gene data show CDR1 as SGHRS and CDR2 as YFSETQ. The CDR3 contains 16 residues. CDR3 loop: CASSGPQGTQPYEQYF.

The J gene is TRBJ2-7, the V gene TRBV27. Germline lookup yields CDR1 MNHEY and CDR2 SMNVEV (reference sequence). The CDR3 length is 15 residues. The CDR3 loop reads CASSLTATGSYEQYF.

The J gene is TRBJ1-2, the V gene TRBV29-1. This CDR3 spans 13 amino acids. Germline V lookup: CDR1 SQVTM, CDR2 ANQGSEA. The CDR3 here is CSVVVQANYGYTF.

The chain uses TRBV18 and TRBJ2-1; the TRBD2 assignment by TCRdb is unverifiable without DNA. This CDR3 comprises 14 residues. Per germline, CDR1 KGHSH and CDR2 LQKENI. CDR3 loop: CASSPGLANNEQFF.

The chain is built from TRBV3-1 and TRBJ2-7; TCRdb reports TRBD1, a call that lacks DNA to check it against. Per the germline V gene, CDR1 is LGHDT and CDR2 is YNNKEL (reference sequence). This CDR3 has 17 residues. CDR3 region: CASSQDIGDRESYEQYF.

The gene calls are TRBV29-1 and TRBJ2-7. CDR1 SQVTM and CDR2 ANQGSEA come from the germline V gene. The CDR3 covers 13 residues. The CDR3 is CSVVSYSSYEQYF.